The source of this TCR beta chain is a study of T cell responses to AZD1222 COVID-19 vaccine. Findings and limits, study-wide: Spike-specific TCR breadth and depth grew following two AZD1222 doses. Seropositive at baseline were only six or seven AZD1222 recipients.

V shed 4 bases and J shed 0 bases, with 11 bases lying between them. The CDR3 extends over 14 amino acids. Germline values: CDR1 SGHRS, CDR2 YFSETQ. Regarding this clone: Its antigen is still unknown.

Data came from immunoSEQ multiplex PCR; TCRdb stores just in-frame clones and leaves some out. The sample holds around 100,000 clones, around 88% seen once. The chain has TRBV5-1 and TRBJ2-7; D gene uncertain. The sequence came from an adult who received the AZD1222 COVID-19 vaccine. The input for sequencing was peripheral blood, taken 28 days after the second AZD1222 dose. The CDR3 spells CASSVTSSSYEQYF. The CDR3 region has the DNA TGCGCCAGCAGCGTGACTTCCAGCTCCTACGAGCAGTACTTC.